Presented here are 32 T cell receptor beta chains from one specimen sequenced in a study of shared clonotypes between healthy human individuals. Data came from immunoSEQ multiplex PCR; TCRdb stores just in-frame clones and leaves some out. The top ten clones hold around 0.14% of a sample with roughly 2.6 million clones, roughly nine tenths of them seen once. Sequenced input: naive CD4+ T cells sorted from blood. Subset of the sample: CD45RA+ positively selected. Receptors originate from a man aged 18 to 29 in good health.

This chain links TRBV19 with TRBJ1-1; TRBD1 might be the D (6 bases). V was trimmed by 7 bases and J by 5 bases, leaving 26 bases between them. The CDR3 totals 17 residues. Germline V gene lookup returns CDR1 LNHDA and CDR2 SQIVND (reference sequence). For the CDR3, the DNA is TGTGCCAGTACCCATAGCCCCACCCAGGGGTTGAGGACTGAAGCTTTCTTT. Amino acids: CASTHSPTQGLRTEAFF. The variable domain in full, with the rest retrieved from reference TRBV19 and TRBJ1-1, is DGGITQSPKYLFRKEGQNVTLSCEQNLNHDAMYWYRQDPGQGLRLIYYSQIVNDFQKGDIAEGYSVSREKKESFPLTVTSAQKNPTAFYLCASTHSPTQGLRTEAFFGQGTRLTVV.

The chain links TRBV5-4 to TRBJ2-5; 10 positions agree with TRBD1. Germline V gene lookup returns CDR1 SGHNT and CDR2 YYREEE (reference sequence). This CDR3 is built from 16 residues. J lost 0 bases, V lost 3 bases, and 5 bases had no gene match. CDR3 DNA: TGTGCCAGCAGCTCACCGGGACAGGGGAACCAAGAGACCCAGTACTTC. This encodes CASSSPGQGNQETQYF. The full variable domain, in which reference TRBV5-4 and TRBJ2-5 provide the parts outside the CDR3, is ETGVTQSPTHLIKTRGQQVTLRCSSQSGHNTVSWYQQALGQGPQFIFQYYREEENGRGNFPPRFSGLQFPNYSSELNVNALELDDSALYLCASSSPGQGNQETQYFGPGTRLLVL.

A single count supports this clone. This chain joins TRBV18 and TRBJ1-2, with 7 bases matching TRBD1. From germline, CDR1 is KGHSH and CDR2 LQKENI. CDR3 length: 15 residues. V was pared by 4 bases and J by 4 bases, with 9 bases of the junction left unmatched. DNA for the CDR3: TGTGCCAGCTCACTCGGGGGGACAGCTTTCTATGGCTACACCTTC. Translating gives CASSLGGTAFYGYTF.

This rearrangement joins TRBV29-1 to TRBJ2-1; tentative D call: TRBD2 (5 bases). Germline lookup yields CDR1 SQVTM and CDR2 ANQGSEA. The V end lost 6 bases, the J end lost 6 bases, and 12 bases lay between the germline ends. This CDR3 is 12 amino acids long. CDR3 sequence reads: CSVRTVGNEQFF. DNA for the CDR3: TGCAGCGTCAGGACTGTCGGCAATGAGCAGTTCTTC.

This clone showed up just a few times. Other DNA sequences of this sample code for an identical CDR3. The chain joins TRBV19 to TRBJ2-1; no reliable D call. The CDR3 loop spans 11 amino acids. CDR1 and CDR2 from the germline V gene are LNHDA and SQIVND (reference sequence). V was trimmed by 4 bases and J by 4 bases, leaving 2 bases between them. The CDR3 DNA sequence: TGTGCCAGTAGTACATACAATGAGCAGTTCTTC. Translation: CASSTYNEQFF.

V gene TRBV7-2 combines with J gene TRBJ2-5, with 9 nucleotides matching TRBD2. The junction had 3 bases not matched to a gene; V was cut back by 5 bases and J by 2 bases. Germline loops: CDR1 SGHTA, CDR2 FQGNSA. The CDR3 has 14 amino acids. The CDR3 nucleotides read TGTGCCAGCAGCCACCTAGCGGGGCAAGAGACCCAGTACTTC. Its protein product is CASSHLAGQETQYF.

The chain has TRBV25-1 and TRBJ2-5, with 10 positions matching TRBD2. Germline V gene data show CDR1 as MGHDK and CDR2 as SYGVNS. The junction had 12 bases not matched to a gene; V was cut back by 8 bases and J by 3 bases. The CDR3 is 16 residues long. The CDR3 sequence is CASGGLAGGRKETQYF. The CDR3 bases are TGTGCCAGCGGCGGCTTAGCGGGGGGACGTAAAGAGACCCAGTACTTC.

This sequence joins TRBV18 and TRBJ2-7; D might be TRBD1 (6 bases). The germline gives CDR1 KGHSH, CDR2 LQKENI. V was cut by 3 bases and J by 5 bases, with 11 bases left in between. This CDR3 is built from 13 residues. CDR3 DNA: TGTGCCAGCTCACCTTTCCCAGGGGACGAGCAGTACTTC. As protein: CASSPFPGDEQYF.

The chain couples TRBV6-1 to TRBJ1-3; D remains unclear. The germline V gene has CDR1 MNHNS and CDR2 SASEGT. The CDR3 has 16 amino acids. Trimming removed 2 bases from V and 4 bases from J, with 15 bases in between. CDR3 sequence reads: CASSENEGVTGNTIYF. CDR3 sequence (DNA): TGTGCCAGCAGTGAAAACGAGGGAGTAACAGGAAACACCATATATTTT.

V and J are TRBV6-5 and TRBJ2-5; 7 nucleotides align to TRBD2. Trimming took 5 bases from V and 4 from J; bases not matched to a gene: 7. The CDR3 runs 14 residues. The germline CDR1 and CDR2 sequences are MNHEY and SVGAGI. The CDR3: CASSTMRGRETQYF. The CDR3 bases are TGTGCCAGCAGTACTATGCGGGGGAGAGAGACCCAGTACTTC.

V gene TRBV4-2 combines with J gene TRBJ2-1, with TRBD2 identical over 14 bases. CDR3 size: 15 residues. Trimming at V came to 1 base and at J to 8 bases, leaving 1 base not matched to a gene. Per germline, CDR1 LGHNA and CDR2 YNFKEQ. The CDR3 loop reads CASSQGTSGGYEQFF. The CDR3 nucleotides are TGTGCCAGCAGCCAAGGGACTAGCGGGGGGTATGAGCAGTTCTTC.

This chain links TRBV2 with TRBJ1-2; D gene unclear. The V and J ends lost 8 bases and 1 base respectively, with 17 bases between them. This CDR3 is built from 15 residues. Germline CDR1 SNHLY, CDR2 FYNNEI. CDR3 residues: CASLGLLAINYGYTF. The CDR3, as DNA: TGTGCCAGCCTCGGGCTGCTTGCAATTAACTATGGCTACACCTTC.

Notes on this clone: Other nucleotide sequences from this sample produce the same CDR3. The J gene is TRBJ1-1, the V gene TRBV19; D is ambiguous. CDR3 length equals 12 residues. Germline CDR1 is LNHDA and CDR2 is SQIVND (reference sequence). The V and J ends lost 5 bases and 2 bases respectively, with 6 bases between them. CDR3: CASSRSNTEAFF. In nucleotides, the CDR3 is TGTGCCAGTAGTCGCAGCAACACTGAAGCTTTCTTT. Filled out from reference TRBV19 and TRBJ1-1, the complete variable domain reads DGGITQSPKYLFRKEGQNVTLSCEQNLNHDAMYWYRQDPGQGLRLIYYSQIVNDFQKGDIAEGYSVSREKKESFPLTVTSAQKNPTAFYLCASSRSNTEAFFGQGTRLTVV.

This clone was seen once. V is TRBV28 and J is TRBJ2-1; TRBD2 agrees at 8 bases. Germline V gives CDR1 MDHEN, CDR2 SYDVKM. V shed 9 bases and J 7 bases; nucleotides not matched to a gene: 14. This CDR3 is 15 amino acids long. In DNA, the CDR3 is TGTGCCAGTACTATCAGTAGCGGGACCCCAAATGAGCAGTTCTTC. Protein sequence: CASTISSGTPNEQFF.

The chain combines TRBV13 with TRBJ1-1; a weak D match, TRBD1 (6 bases). Germline lookup yields CDR1 PRHDT and CDR2 FYEKMQ (reference sequence). The CDR3 length is 15 residues. V lost 5 bases and J 5 bases, leaving 18 bases between the germline ends. The CDR3 here is CASSPQGGEGTEAFF. DNA for the CDR3: TGTGCCAGCAGCCCCCAAGGGGGGGAGGGAACTGAAGCTTTCTTT. Full variable domain (outside the CDR3, taken from reference TRBV13 and TRBJ1-1): AAGVIQSPRHLIKEKRETATLKCYPIPRHDTVYWYQQGPGQDPQFLISFYEKMQSDKGSIPDRFSAQQFSDYHSELNMSSLELGDSALYFCASSPQGGEGTEAFFGQGTRLTVV.

As concerns this clone: Distinct nucleotide sequences in the sample also encode this CDR3. The chain employs TRBV5-4 and TRBJ2-5; TRBD1 is a possible D gene (5 bases). The CDR3 contains 14 residues. V lost 0 bases, J lost 3 bases, and 9 bases lay in between. In germline, CDR1 is SGHNT, CDR2 YYREEE (reference sequence). As DNA, the CDR3 is TGTGCCAGCAGCTTGGCAGGCAGGGAAGAGACCCAGTACTTC. Translated: CASSLAGREETQYF.

CDR3 in amino acids: CASRNKQGQPQHF. CDR3 DNA: TGTGCCAGCAGAAATAAACAGGGCCAGCCCCAGCATTTT. The rearrangement links TRBV27 to TRBJ1-5; D is possibly TRBD1 (6 bases). The germline gives CDR1 MNHEY, CDR2 SMNVEV (reference sequence). The CDR3 runs 13 residues. V was shortened by 6 bases and J by 7 bases, with 13 bases between the two germline ends.

The chain employs TRBV6-6 and TRBJ2-2; D could derive from TRBD1 or TRBD2 (6 bases each). Per germline, CDR1 MNHNY and CDR2 SVGAGI (reference sequence). V shed 6 bases and J shed 6 bases, with 8 bases lying between them. The CDR3 is 12 residues long. For the CDR3, the DNA is TGTGCCAGCAGGGAGGGGGCCGGGGAGCTGTTTTTT. It is translated as CASREGAGELFF.

For this clone: At the DNA level, this CDR3 is encoded by other sequences in the same sample as well. The V and J genes are TRBV5-1 and TRBJ2-2, with 7 nucleotides matching TRBD1. This CDR3 contains 14 residues. Germline CDR1 reads SGHRS; CDR2 reads YFSETQ. The junction had 2 bases not matched to a gene; V was cut back by 1 base and J by 5 bases. The CDR3 sequence is CASSLTGVTGELFF. As DNA, the CDR3 is TGCGCCAGCAGCTTGACAGGGGTTACCGGGGAGCTGTTTTTT.

About this clone: This CDR3 is also generated by other DNA sequences in the sample. The chain employs TRBV7-9 and TRBJ1-2, with 10 nucleotides matching TRBD1. Germline trimming cut 5 bases from V and 7 bases from J; bases unmatched to any gene: 4. The germline CDR1 and CDR2 sequences are SEHNR and FQNEAQ (reference sequence). This CDR3 has 13 residues. In nucleotides, the CDR3 is TGTGCCAGCAGCCGACAGGGGGCGTTTGGCTACACCTTC. It codes for CASSRQGAFGYTF. Looking up the rest from reference TRBV7-9 and TRBJ1-2 gives the full variable domain: DTGVSQNPRHKITKRGQNVTFRCDPISEHNRLYWYRQTLGQGPEFLTYFQNEAQLEKSRLLSDRFSAERPKGSFSTLEIQRTEQGDSAMYLCASSRQGAFGYTFGSGTRLTVV.

V gene TRBV4-3 combines with J gene TRBJ2-7, with TRBD2 matching 11 bases. The CDR3 covers 17 residues. Germline V lookup: CDR1 LGHNA, CDR2 YSLEER. Germline trimming cut 3 bases from V and 0 bases from J; bases unmatched to any gene: 7. The CDR3 sequence is CASSHIGTSGNSYEQYF. In DNA form, the CDR3 reads TGCGCCAGCAGCCATATAGGGACTAGCGGAAACTCCTACGAGCAGTACTTC.

The chain links TRBV25-1 to TRBJ1-1; unclear D gene. The CDR3 totals 14 residues. The germline V and J ends were trimmed by 10 bases and 0 bases, with 15 bases remaining between them. Germline assignment: CDR1 MGHDK and CDR2 SYGVNS. The CDR3 sequence is CATKAPGLNTEAFF. CDR3 DNA sequence: TGTGCCACCAAGGCCCCTGGGCTGAACACTGAAGCTTTCTTT.

The chain has TRBV11-2 and TRBJ2-7, with 8 bases matching TRBD1. J lost 2 bases, V lost 3 bases, and 3 bases had no gene match. Germline CDR1 SGHAT, CDR2 FQNNGV. The CDR3 totals 14 residues. The CDR3 region has the DNA TGTGCCAGCAGCTTTGACAGGGGTCCCTACGAGCAGTACTTC. It is translated as CASSFDRGPYEQYF.

The chain combines TRBV5-6 with TRBJ2-1; 12 bases line up with TRBD2. The CDR3 extends over 16 amino acids. V was pared by 4 bases and J by 5 bases, with 7 bases of the junction left unmatched. Germline V CDR1 and CDR2: SGHDT, YYEEEE. The CDR3 DNA reads TGTGCCAGCAGCCGGCCGGGACTAGCGGGCGACAATGAGCAGTTCTTC. Protein: CASSRPGLAGDNEQFF.

This rearrangement joins TRBV7-3 to TRBJ2-1; 10 bases fit TRBD1. With 1 base clipped from V and 7 bases from J, the junction kept 16 bases outside the gene matches. The CDR3 runs to 19 residues. The germline V gene has CDR1 SGHTA and CDR2 FQGTGA. The CDR3 nucleotides read TGTGCCAGCAGCTTAAACCCGCCCCGGACAGGGGGGTACCTTAATGAGCAGTTCTTC. Translating gives CASSLNPPRTGGYLNEQFF.

This chain links TRBV25-1 with TRBJ2-7, with 7 nucleotides matching TRBD2. Germline loops: CDR1 MGHDK, CDR2 SYGVNS. V lost 8 bases to trimming and J lost 2 bases; unmatched junction nucleotides: 6. CDR3 length: 13 residues. The CDR3: CASLDGGTYEQYF. The CDR3 DNA is TGTGCCAGCTTAGACGGGGGGACCTACGAGCAGTACTTC.

The rearrangement uses TRBV6-5 and TRBJ1-6; TRBD1 might be the D (6 bases). CDR1 is MNHEY, CDR2 SVGAGI, per germline. The CDR3 is made up of 13 amino acids. The CDR3 is CASGGGLNSPLHF. DNA of the CDR3: TGTGCGAGCGGCGGGGGGCTCAATTCACCCCTCCACTTT.

V usage is TRBV10-3 and J usage is TRBJ2-7; TRBD2 is a possible D gene (7 bases). The CDR3 is 16 amino acids. Looked up from germline, CDR1 is ENHRY and CDR2 is SYGVKD. The V gene lost 0 bases and the J gene lost 1 base, with 13 bases spanning the gap. The CDR3: CAISESGGPRSYEQYF. CDR3 DNA sequence: TGTGCCATCAGTGAGTCCGGGGGGCCAAGATCCTACGAGCAGTACTTC.

The chain links TRBV6-1 to TRBJ2-2; 9 bases are shared with TRBD1. The germline CDR1 and CDR2 sequences are MNHNS and SASEGT. There are 15 residues in the CDR3. J gave up 9 bases and V 5 bases, and 10 bases lay outside the gene matches. CDR3 loop: CASSWTGDFIRELFF. DNA for the CDR3: TGTGCCAGCAGTTGGACAGGGGACTTTATCAGGGAGCTGTTTTTT.

The rearrangement joins TRBV2 to TRBJ2-5; 9 bases align to TRBD2. This CDR3 has 15 residues. V gave up 7 bases and J gave up 1 base; unmatched junction bases: 7. CDR1 and CDR2 from the germline V gene are SNHLY and FYNNEI. This CDR3 is CASTAMRGGQETQYF. The CDR3, as DNA: TGTGCCAGCACAGCAATGCGGGGGGGCCAAGAGACCCAGTACTTC.

The CDR3 here is CAIGGQGGREQYF. The CDR3 nucleotides are TGTGCCATCGGGGGCCAGGGAGGACGGGAGCAGTACTTC. V gene TRBV10-3 combines with J gene TRBJ2-7; D may be TRBD1 or TRBD2 (6 bases each). CDR3 length: 13 amino acids. With 8 bases removed from V and 7 bases from J, the gap between germline ends came to 18 bases. CDR1 and CDR2 from the germline V gene are ENHRY and SYGVKD.

The rearrangement links TRBV6-6 to TRBJ1-6; 7 nucleotides agree with TRBD1. Trimming took 2 bases from V and 5 from J; bases not matched to a gene: 3. The germline V gene encodes CDR1 MNHNY and CDR2 SVGAGI (reference sequence). The CDR3 contains 15 residues. The CDR3 DNA reads as TGTGCCAGCAGTTACCGGCAGGGGGATAATTCACCCCTCCACTTT. This sequence encodes CASSYRQGDNSPLHF.